This T cell receptor beta chain was retrieved from a study of prognosis after radiotherapy for stage I lung cancer. Study results and caveats: In patients receiving stereotactic body radiation therapy, unique TCR clone counts fell afterward, median roughly 10,000 versus 7,000. Reduced Shannon entropy following stereotactic body radiation therapy was recorded in patients who developed distant metastases.

Ten or more counts support this clonotype. Antigen unknown. Template was genomic DNA; TCR beta CDR3 amplified in two multiplex PCR rounds. The use of primers specific to each TRBV and TRBJ gene characterized first-round PCR. The authors ran second-round PCR with universal primers. TCRdb processed the multiplex PCR reads anew with MiXCR; each CDR3 protein has one entry. In the table there are roughly 15,000 distinct CDR3 sequences, more than 15% of which are singletons. With 7 bases clipped from V and 4 bases from J, the junction kept 1 base outside the gene matches. This CDR3 comprises 12 residues. Germline V gene data show CDR1 as GTSNPN and CDR2 as SVGIG (reference sequence).

The chain recombines TRBV30 with TRBJ2-1; 10 positions agree with TRBD2. The material was PBMCs, obtained before or after stereotactic body radiation therapy (not recorded which). This TCR was recovered from a donor over 45 with non-small cell lung cancer. The CDR3 loop is CALTSGYNEQFF. In DNA, the CDR3 is TGTGCCTTGACTAGCGGGTACAATGAGCAGTTCTTC.